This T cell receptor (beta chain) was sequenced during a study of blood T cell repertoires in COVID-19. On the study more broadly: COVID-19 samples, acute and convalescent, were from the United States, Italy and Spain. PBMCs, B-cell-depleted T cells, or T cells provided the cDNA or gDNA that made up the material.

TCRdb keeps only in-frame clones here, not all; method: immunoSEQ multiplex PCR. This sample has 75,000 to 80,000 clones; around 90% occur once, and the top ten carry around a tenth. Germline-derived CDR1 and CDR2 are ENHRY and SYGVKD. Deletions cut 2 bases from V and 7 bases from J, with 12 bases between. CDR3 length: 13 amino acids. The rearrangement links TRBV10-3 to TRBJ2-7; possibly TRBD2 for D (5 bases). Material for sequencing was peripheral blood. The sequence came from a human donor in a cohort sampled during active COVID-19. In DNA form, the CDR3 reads TGTGCCATCAGTGAGAGTACCCGCGGGGAGCAGTACTTC. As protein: CAISESTRGEQYF.